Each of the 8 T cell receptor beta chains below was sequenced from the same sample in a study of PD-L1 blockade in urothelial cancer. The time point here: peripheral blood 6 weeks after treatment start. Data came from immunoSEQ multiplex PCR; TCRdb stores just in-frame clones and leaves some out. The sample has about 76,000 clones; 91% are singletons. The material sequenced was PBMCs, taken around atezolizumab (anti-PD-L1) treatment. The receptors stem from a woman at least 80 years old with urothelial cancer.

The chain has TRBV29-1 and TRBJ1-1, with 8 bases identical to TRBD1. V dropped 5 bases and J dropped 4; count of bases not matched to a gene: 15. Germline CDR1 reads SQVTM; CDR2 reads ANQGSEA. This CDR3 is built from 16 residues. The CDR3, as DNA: TGCAGCGTTTCCATACGACAGGGGAGGGGTGGCACTGAAGCTTTCTTT. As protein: CSVSIRQGRGGTEAFF. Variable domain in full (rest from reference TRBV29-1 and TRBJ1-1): SAVISQKPSRDICQRGTSLTIQCQVDSQVTMMFWYRQQPGQSLTLIATANQGSEATYESGFVIDKFPISRPNLTFSTLTVSNMSPEDSSIYLCSVSIRQGRGGTEAFFGQGTRLTVV.

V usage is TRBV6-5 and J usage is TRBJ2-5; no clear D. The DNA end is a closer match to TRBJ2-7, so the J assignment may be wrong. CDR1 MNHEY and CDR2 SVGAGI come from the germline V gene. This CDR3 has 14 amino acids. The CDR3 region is CASSQSFDSYEQYF. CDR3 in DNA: TGTGCCAGCAGTCAATCATTCGACTCCTACGAGCAGTACTTC.

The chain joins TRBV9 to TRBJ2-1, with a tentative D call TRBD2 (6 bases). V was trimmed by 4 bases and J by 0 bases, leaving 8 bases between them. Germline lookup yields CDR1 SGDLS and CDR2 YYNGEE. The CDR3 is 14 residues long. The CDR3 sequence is CASSRSGSYNEQFF. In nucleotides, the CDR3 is TGTGCCAGCAGCCGTAGCGGCTCCTACAATGAGCAGTTCTTC. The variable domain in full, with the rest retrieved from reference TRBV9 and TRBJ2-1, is DSGVTQTPKHLITATGQRVTLRCSPRSGDLSVYWYQQSLDQGLQFLIQYYNGEERAKGNILERFSAQQFPDLHSELNLSSLELGDSALYFCASSRSGSYNEQFFGPGTRLTVL.

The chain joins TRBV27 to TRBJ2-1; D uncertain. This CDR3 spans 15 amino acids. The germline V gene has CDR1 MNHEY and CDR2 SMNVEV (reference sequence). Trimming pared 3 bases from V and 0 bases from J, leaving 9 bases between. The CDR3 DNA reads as TGTGCCAGCAGTTTCCAACTAAGCTCCTACAATGAGCAGTTCTTC. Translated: CASSFQLSSYNEQFF.

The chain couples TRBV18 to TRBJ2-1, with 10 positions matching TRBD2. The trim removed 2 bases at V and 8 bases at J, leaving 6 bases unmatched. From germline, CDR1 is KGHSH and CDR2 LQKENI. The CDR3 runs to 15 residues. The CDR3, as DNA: TGTGCCAGCTCACCATTGCCTAGCGGGAGTTATGAGCAGTTCTTC. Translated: CASSPLPSGSYEQFF.

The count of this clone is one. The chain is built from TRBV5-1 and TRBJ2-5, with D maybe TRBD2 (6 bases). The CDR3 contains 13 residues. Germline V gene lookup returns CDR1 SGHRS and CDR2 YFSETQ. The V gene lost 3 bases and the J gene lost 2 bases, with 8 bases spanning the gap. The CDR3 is CASSWDLQETQYF. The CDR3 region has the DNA TGCGCCAGCAGCTGGGACTTACAAGAGACCCAGTACTTC.

CDR3 amino acids: CASSEEAAPRYNEQFF. CDR3 nucleotide sequence: TGTGCCAGCAGTGAAGAGGCAGCCCCGCGCTACAATGAGCAGTTCTTC. V and J are TRBV6-4 and TRBJ2-1; no reliable D call. Trimming took 3 bases from V and 3 from J, leaving 15 bases between them. The CDR3 loop spans 16 amino acids. Germline assignment: CDR1 MRHNA and CDR2 SNTAGT.

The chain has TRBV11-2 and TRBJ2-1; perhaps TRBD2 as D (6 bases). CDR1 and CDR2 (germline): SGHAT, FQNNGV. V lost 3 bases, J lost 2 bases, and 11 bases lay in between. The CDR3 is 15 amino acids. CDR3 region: CASSFRDSAYNEQFF. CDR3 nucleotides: TGTGCCAGCAGCTTCCGGGACTCCGCCTACAATGAGCAGTTCTTC.